The 17 T cell receptor beta chains below all came from one sample that was sequenced in a study of shared clonotypes between healthy human individuals. Only in-frame clones appear in the TCRdb table, and some are missing; sequencing was by immunoSEQ multiplex PCR. The sample contains hundreds of thousands of clones, about three quarters of which appear only once. The source material was memory CD4+ T cells sorted from blood. As for subset: CD45RA-negative fraction. Receptors originate from a woman in her 30s in good health.

The table lists this clone with a count of one. The chain couples TRBV5-5 to TRBJ2-7, with 7 bases fitting TRBD2. Germline V gene lookup returns CDR1 SGHKS and CDR2 YYEKEE (reference sequence). There are 15 residues in the CDR3. The junction had 8 bases not matched to a gene; V was cut back by 4 bases and J by 1 base. The CDR3 bases are TGTGCCAGCAGCCAAACTAGCGTCTCGTCCTACGAGCAGTACTTC. Amino acid sequence: CASSQTSVSSYEQYF. Filled out from reference TRBV5-5 and TRBJ2-7, the complete variable domain reads DAGVTQSPTHLIKTRGQQVTLRCSPISGHKSVSWYQQVLGQGPQFIFQYYEKEERGRGNFPDRFSARQFPNYSSELNVNALLLGDSALYLCASSQTSVSSYEQYFGPGTRLTVT.

The V gene is TRBV27, the J gene TRBJ2-1, with 8 bases aligning to TRBD2. CDR3 length equals 17 residues. Germline values: CDR1 MNHEY, CDR2 SMNVEV (reference sequence). Trimming took 2 bases from V and 5 from J; bases not matched to a gene: 11. Here the CDR3 reads CASSLNSRREANNEQFF. The CDR3, as DNA: TGTGCCAGCAGTTTAAACTCTCGGCGGGAGGCCAACAATGAGCAGTTCTTC.

This chain joins TRBV5-1 and TRBJ1-1, with 9 bases lining up with TRBD1. Trimming removed 7 bases from V and 1 base from J; junction bases left unmatched: 8. Per the germline V gene, CDR1 is SGHRS and CDR2 is YFSETQ. The CDR3 runs 15 residues. The CDR3 reads CASWTGDLPNTEAFF. CDR3 DNA: TGCGCCAGCTGGACAGGGGACCTCCCGAACACTGAAGCTTTCTTT.

To note about this clone: Other DNA sequences of this sample code for an identical CDR3. This rearrangement joins TRBV5-1 to TRBJ2-3, with no clear D. The CDR3 spans 12 residues. In germline, CDR1 is SGHRS, CDR2 YFSETQ. V was trimmed by 0 bases and J by 5 bases, leaving 4 bases between them. The CDR3 DNA sequence: TGCGCCAGCAGCTTGGGCAGAGATACGCAGTATTTT. Its protein is CASSLGRDTQYF.

The V gene is TRBV18, the J gene TRBJ1-1; no reliable D call. The CDR3 has 17 residues. Germline assignment: CDR1 KGHSH and CDR2 LQKENI. V dropped 0 bases and J dropped 1 base, with 15 bases sitting between them. CDR3 in amino acids: CASSPPLGGGRNTEAFF. The CDR3 nucleotides read TGTGCCAGCTCACCACCGTTAGGAGGAGGTAGGAACACTGAAGCTTTCTTT. The full variable domain, with the rest looked up from reference TRBV18 and TRBJ1-1, is NAGVMQNPRHLVRRRGQEARLRCSPMKGHSHVYWYRQLPEEGLKFMVYLQKENIIDESGMPKERFSAEFPKEGPSILRIQQVVRGDSAAYFCASSPPLGGGRNTEAFFGQGTRLTVV.

This clone occurred many times. The J gene is TRBJ2-5, the V gene TRBV7-9, with TRBD2 matching 10 bases. The CDR3 consists of 16 residues. Trimming took 5 bases from V and 2 from J; bases not matched to a gene: 8. The germline V gene encodes CDR1 SEHNR and CDR2 FQNEAQ (reference sequence). In nucleotides, the CDR3 is TGTGCCAGCAGCAGATCACTAGCGGGATTACAAGAGACCCAGTACTTC. Its translation: CASSRSLAGLQETQYF.

The chain employs TRBV6-6 and TRBJ2-3; D may be TRBD2 (5 bases). Germline lookup yields CDR1 MNHNY and CDR2 SVGAGI (reference sequence). The CDR3 length is 14 residues. V shed 1 base and J shed 1 base, with 6 bases lying between them. CDR3 amino acids: CASSYFGGTDTQYF. The CDR3 coding sequence is TGTGCCAGCAGTTACTTCGGGGGCACAGATACGCAGTATTTT.

The genes are TRBV2 and TRBJ1-2; possibly TRBD1 for D (5 bases). Germline-derived CDR1 and CDR2 are SNHLY and FYNNEI. Trimming took 2 bases from V and 4 from J, leaving 11 bases between them. This CDR3 comprises 14 residues. DNA of the CDR3: TGTGCCAGCAGTGAACTTGGGGGTACCTATGGCTACACCTTC. This gives the protein CASSELGGTYGYTF.

The chain joins TRBV19 to TRBJ2-2, with D maybe TRBD2 (6 bases). V was shortened by 8 bases and J by 1 base, with 11 bases between the two germline ends. Germline V lookup: CDR1 LNHDA, CDR2 SQIVND (reference sequence). CDR3 length: 14 amino acids. DNA for the CDR3: TGTGCCAGTCGTTTGGGAGGGAACACCGGGGAGCTGTTTTTT. It encodes CASRLGGNTGELFF.

J is TRBJ1-1 and V is TRBV29-1; a weak D match, TRBD1 (5 bases). This CDR3 has 11 residues. V was cut by 6 bases and J by 4 bases, with 9 bases left in between. The germline CDR1 and CDR2 sequences are SQVTM and ANQGSEA. The CDR3: CSVGGVTEAFF. CDR3 bases: TGCAGCGTCGGGGGTGTCACTGAAGCTTTCTTT.

The chain combines TRBV27 with TRBJ2-1, with 9 nucleotides matching TRBD1. The CDR3 spans 16 residues. J lost 6 bases, V lost 6 bases, and 12 bases had no gene match. In germline, CDR1 is MNHEY, CDR2 SMNVEV (reference sequence). The CDR3 DNA is TGTGCCAGCAGAAACCGACCGGGACAGGGTACCAATGAGCAGTTCTTC. This codes for CASRNRPGQGTNEQFF.

This clone appeared once. The chain joins TRBV2 to TRBJ2-1, with 13 bases fitting TRBD2. The CDR3 sequence is 15 residues long. Germline V lookup: CDR1 SNHLY, CDR2 FYNNEI. V lost 6 bases, J lost 12 bases, and 11 bases stayed unmatched. The DNA for the CDR3 is TGTGCCAGCAGACGGACTAGCGGGAGTGCTTCTGGGCAGTTCTTC. Translation gives CASRRTSGSASGQFF.

The chain couples TRBV5-1 to TRBJ1-4; D not resolved. Germline CDR1 is SGHRS and CDR2 is YFSETQ. V was pared by 3 bases and J by 8 bases, with 8 bases between. This CDR3 comprises 12 residues. The DNA for the CDR3 is TGCGCCAGCAGCTCTGGAGGGGAAAAACTGTTTTTT. Residues: CASSSGGEKLFF.

The J gene is TRBJ1-2, the V gene TRBV30; D is uncertain. The germline CDR1 and CDR2 sequences are GTSNPN and SVGIG (reference sequence). The V end was cut by 6 bases, the J end by 3 bases, with 14 bases between. There are 13 residues in the CDR3. As DNA, the CDR3 is TGTGCCTGTACCGACCGCACAGACTATGGCTACACCTTC. This gives the protein CACTDRTDYGYTF. The variable domain in full, with the rest retrieved from reference TRBV30 and TRBJ1-2, is SQTIHQWPATLVQPVGSPLSLECTVEGTSNPNLYWYRQAAGRGLQLLFYSVGIGQISSEVPQNLSASRPQDRQFILSSKKLLLSDSGFYLCACTDRTDYGYTFGSGTRLTVV.

This clone was counted between two and nine times. The chain has TRBV19 and TRBJ1-5, with D unclear. This CDR3 has 13 residues. CDR1 and CDR2 (germline): LNHDA, SQIVND (reference sequence). V lost 7 bases and J lost 6, with 13 bases in between. The CDR3 DNA reads TGTGCCAGTAACGTGTGGGCTTTTCAGCCCCAGCATTTT. It codes for CASNVWAFQPQHF.

The genes are TRBV19 and TRBJ2-3; the D is unclear. V was pared by 1 base and J by 3 bases, with 8 bases between. The length of the CDR3 is 14 residues. Germline CDR1 is LNHDA and CDR2 is SQIVND (reference sequence). The CDR3 DNA is TGTGCCAGTAGTATAGGCTTAGGGACAGATACGCAGTATTTT. It yields the protein CASSIGLGTDTQYF.

V and J are TRBV9 and TRBJ2-5, with 7 bases matching TRBD2. This CDR3 has 16 amino acids. After removal of 0 bases from V and 5 bases from J, the junction contained 10 bases not matched to a gene. Germline CDR1 is SGDLS and CDR2 is YYNGEE. CDR3 coding DNA: TGTGCCAGCAGCGTAGCGGGGGGAAGTACCGGCGAGACCCAGTACTTC. Translating gives CASSVAGGSTGETQYF.